This entry lists 4 T cell receptor beta chains sequenced from one sample in a study of T-cell reconstitution after alpha-beta-depleted transplantation in children. Using unique molecular identifiers, the investigators prepared the TCRbeta library. TCRdb re-analysed the PCR reads in MiXCR, keeping a single row per CDR3 protein. The sample records 540,000 or so distinct CDR3 sequences, 20% to 25% being singletons. Sequencing used PBMCs, mostly from graft donor cells, obtained 360 days after TCRalphabeta/CD19-depleted stem cell transplant. The receptors shown here come from a boy under two years old who had a stem cell transplant for acute myeloid leukemia, so the T cells may come from the graft donor.

This clonotype was seen at least ten times. The chain employs TRBV5-1 and TRBJ2-5; 9 bases are shared with TRBD1. V lost 4 bases to trimming and J lost 2 bases; unmatched junction nucleotides: 9. Germline values: CDR1 SGHRS, CDR2 YFSETQ. The CDR3 is made up of 16 amino acids. CDR3 protein: CASSIRDRDAQETQYF. CDR3 sequence (DNA): TGCGCCAGCAGCATCCGGGACAGGGACGCTCAAGAGACCCAGTACTTC.

This clonotype was counted ten times or more. The chain employs TRBV4-1 and TRBJ2-3; D gene unclear. Trimming took 1 base from V and 0 from J, leaving 8 bases between them. Germline-derived CDR1 and CDR2 are MGHRA and YSYEKL. The CDR3 covers 15 residues. The CDR3 DNA reads TGCGCCAGCAGCCAAGGCAAGACTAGCACAGATACGCAGTATTTT. Amino acid sequence: CASSQGKTSTDTQYF.

The genes are TRBV20-1 and TRBJ1-6; D possibly corresponds to TRBD1 (5 bases). The CDR3 has 17 amino acids. Per the germline V gene, CDR1 is DFQATT and CDR2 is SNEGSKA (reference sequence). V was shortened by 1 base and J by 0 bases, with 13 bases between the two germline ends. The CDR3, as DNA: TGCAGTGCTAGAGTTCGCCGACAGAGCTCCTATAATTCACCCCTCCACTTT. This codes for CSARVRRQSSYNSPLHF.

This clonotype has ten or more counts. The chain links TRBV28 to TRBJ1-4; D possibly corresponds to TRBD1 (6 bases). The V gene lost 4 bases and the J gene lost 7 bases, with 16 bases spanning the gap. Germline CDR1 reads MDHEN; CDR2 reads SYDVKM. The CDR3 sequence is 15 residues long. The CDR3 DNA sequence: TGTGCCAGCAGTTCTTTCGCAGGGGAGGGTGAAAAACTGTTTTTT. Amino acid sequence: CASSSFAGEGEKLFF.